This entry lists 23 T cell receptor beta chains sequenced from one sample in a study of T cell clonotyping in hematopoietic cell transplantation. Assay used: immunoSEQ multiplex PCR; TCRdb lists only in-frame clones, some missing. The sample carries over 45,000 clones, around 86% recorded once. The time point here: recipient sample about 28 days before transplant, after cytoreduction. The sample in question was peripheral blood mononuclear cells, obtained before stem cell transplant. These receptors all stem from a man aged 55-75 years with biphenotypic leukemia. Some clones in this sample may be carry-over from other donors' samples.

V and J are TRBV25-1 and TRBJ1-2; tentatively, D is TRBD1 (5 bases). Deletions cut 1 base from V and 4 bases from J, with 7 bases between. Germline values: CDR1 MGHDK, CDR2 SYGVNS. This CDR3 has 13 amino acids. CDR3 region: CASSEWQGYGYTF. The CDR3 bases are TGTGCCAGCAGTGAATGGCAGGGCTATGGCTACACCTTC.

This chain connects TRBV11-2 to TRBJ2-7; possibly TRBD1 for D (6 bases). Germline V gene data show CDR1 as SGHAT and CDR2 as FQNNGV. CDR3 length: 15 amino acids. V lost 1 base and J lost 2, with 12 bases in between. The CDR3 nucleotides read TGTGCCAGCAGCTTAGCCGCGGACAGACCCTACGAGCAGTACTTC. Its translation is CASSLAADRPYEQYF.

Here the CDR3 DNA reads TGTGCCAGCAGCTCCCGACAGGATGGCGAGCAGTACTTC. This translates into CASSSRQDGEQYF. V and J are TRBV7-8 and TRBJ2-7; D possibly corresponds to TRBD1 (6 bases). The V gene lost 4 bases and the J gene lost 6 bases, with 13 bases spanning the gap. The CDR3 sequence is 13 residues long. CDR1 is SGHVS, CDR2 FQNEAQ, per germline.

This chain connects TRBV4-1 to TRBJ1-1, with unresolved D. Trimming took 1 base from V and 4 from J, leaving 7 bases between them. Germline lookup yields CDR1 MGHRA and CDR2 YSYEKL. The CDR3 contains 13 residues. CDR3 sequence reads: CASSQGVSTEAFF. CDR3 coding DNA: TGCGCCAGCAGCCAAGGAGTCAGCACTGAAGCTTTCTTT.

V is TRBV10-1 and J is TRBJ2-2, with D tentatively TRBD1 (6 bases). CDR3 length equals 15 residues. Trimming took off 5 bases at V and 6 bases at J, with 16 bases between the two ends. Germline loops: CDR1 WNHNN, CDR2 SYGVQD (reference sequence). CDR3 region: CASSTDRKSSGELFF. The CDR3 coding sequence is TGCGCCAGCAGTACTGACAGGAAATCATCCGGGGAGCTGTTTTTT.

The chain employs TRBV19 and TRBJ1-1; 10 positions match TRBD1. Per germline, CDR1 LNHDA and CDR2 SQIVND (reference sequence). The J segment lost 6 bases and the V segment lost 6 bases, leaving 7 bases of the junction unmatched. The CDR3 is 14 residues long. The CDR3 DNA sequence: TGTGCCAGTAGGTCCGGGACAGGGGTGTCTGAAGCTTTCTTT. Protein sequence: CASRSGTGVSEAFF. The whole variable domain, remainder taken from reference TRBV19 and TRBJ1-1, is DGGITQSPKYLFRKEGQNVTLSCEQNLNHDAMYWYRQDPGQGLRLIYYSQIVNDFQKGDIAEGYSVSREKKESFPLTVTSAQKNPTAFYLCASRSGTGVSEAFFGQGTRLTVV.

The rearrangement joins TRBV20-1 to TRBJ1-1; D remains unclear. V was trimmed by 7 bases and J by 1 base, leaving 4 bases between them. This CDR3 has 10 residues. Germline V gives CDR1 DFQATT, CDR2 SNEGSKA (reference sequence). In DNA, the CDR3 is TGCAGTGGGACGAACACTGAAGCTTTCTTT. This sequence encodes CSGTNTEAFF.

V usage is TRBV4-3 and J usage is TRBJ2-7, with a possible D match to TRBD1 (5 bases). The CDR3 sequence is 17 residues long. Deletions cut 0 bases from V and 2 bases from J, with 17 bases between. Germline V lookup: CDR1 LGHNA, CDR2 YSLEER. The CDR3 here is CASSQDLSGYEAYEQYF. CDR3 DNA: TGCGCCAGCAGCCAAGATCTGTCAGGGTACGAGGCCTACGAGCAGTACTTC.

This sequence joins TRBV11-3 and TRBJ2-7; no firm D call. CDR1 is SGHNT and CDR2 is YENEEA in the germline V gene. CDR3 length: 13 amino acids. V lost 1 base, J lost 6 bases, and 10 bases lay in between. Here the CDR3 DNA reads TGTGCCAGCAGCTTAGGTGCCAGCTCCGAGCAGTACTTC. It translates to CASSLGASSEQYF.

The CDR3 protein is CAWSETGGDPYEQYF. The CDR3 region has the DNA TGTGCCTGGAGTGAGACAGGGGGGGATCCCTACGAGCAGTACTTC. This rearrangement joins TRBV30 to TRBJ2-7, with 9 positions matching TRBD1. Germline assignment: CDR1 GTSNPN and CDR2 SVGIG (reference sequence). The length of the CDR3 is 15 residues. J lost 2 bases, V lost 1 base, and 6 bases had no gene match. Variable domain in full (rest from reference TRBV30 and TRBJ2-7): SQTIHQWPATLVQPVGSPLSLECTVEGTSNPNLYWYRQAAGRGLQLLFYSVGIGQISSEVPQNLSASRPQDRQFILSSKKLLLSDSGFYLCAWSETGGDPYEQYFGPGTRLTVT.

The chain uses TRBV30 and TRBJ2-3; D gene unclear. Germline lookup yields CDR1 GTSNPN and CDR2 SVGIG (reference sequence). The CDR3 has 14 residues. V dropped 4 bases and J dropped 5 bases, with 16 bases sitting between them. CDR3 residues: CAWMDYHQIDTQYF. The DNA of the CDR3 is TGTGCCTGGATGGATTATCACCAAATAGATACGCAGTATTTT.

The V and J genes are TRBV28 and TRBJ2-3; no definite D call. Germline CDR1 and CDR2: MDHEN and SYDVKM. This CDR3 has 15 amino acids. V dropped 3 bases and J dropped 0 bases, with 10 bases sitting between them. CDR3: CASSLGGSSTDTQYF. CDR3 bases: TGTGCCAGCAGTTTGGGTGGCAGCAGCACAGATACGCAGTATTTT. The complete variable domain, with remaining parts taken from reference TRBV28 and TRBJ2-3, reads DVKVTQSSRYLVKRTGEKVFLECVQDMDHENMFWYRQDPGLGLRLIYFSYDVKMKEKGDIPEGYSVSREKKERFSLILESASTNQTSMYLCASSLGGSSTDTQYFGPGTRLTVL.

V gene TRBV6-6 combines with J gene TRBJ1-1; D is unresolved. CDR3 length: 13 residues. From germline, CDR1 is MNHNY and CDR2 SVGAGI (reference sequence). Trimming pared 2 bases from V and 0 bases from J, leaving 4 bases between. The DNA for the CDR3 is TGTGCCAGCAGTTACCCTTTGAACACTGAAGCTTTCTTT. Protein sequence: CASSYPLNTEAFF.

The genes are TRBV29-1 and TRBJ2-5; D possibly corresponds to TRBD2 (7 bases). With 6 bases removed from V and 5 bases from J, the gap between germline ends came to 13 bases. Germline V gives CDR1 SQVTM, CDR2 ANQGSEA. This CDR3 has 12 amino acids. CDR3: CSVRGGAETQYF. CDR3 DNA sequence: TGCAGCGTGAGGGGGGGCGCGGAGACCCAGTACTTC.

The J gene is TRBJ2-7, the V gene TRBV5-6; 11 nucleotides line up with TRBD2. Germline lookup yields CDR1 SGHDT and CDR2 YYEEEE. The V gene end was trimmed by 2 bases and the J gene end by 4 bases; junction bases not matched to a gene: 17. This CDR3 is 19 amino acids long. CDR3 protein: CASSFLAGGSVGWEYEQYF. The CDR3 DNA reads as TGTGCCAGCAGCTTCCTAGCGGGAGGTTCCGTAGGGTGGGAATACGAGCAGTACTTC.

The rearrangement uses TRBV9 and TRBJ2-5; 8 nucleotides line up with TRBD1. After removal of 0 bases from V and 5 bases from J, the junction contained 9 bases not matched to a gene. The CDR3 contains 16 residues. From germline, CDR1 is SGDLS and CDR2 YYNGEE. CDR3 amino acids: CASSVGSRGRLETQYF. DNA for the CDR3: TGTGCCAGCAGCGTAGGAAGCAGGGGGCGTCTTGAGACCCAGTACTTC. Using reference TRBV9 and TRBJ2-5 for the parts outside the CDR3, the full variable domain is DSGVTQTPKHLITATGQRVTLRCSPRSGDLSVYWYQQSLDQGLQFLIQYYNGEERAKGNILERFSAQQFPDLHSELNLSSLELGDSALYFCASSVGSRGRLETQYFGPGTRLLVL.

The genes are TRBV7-2 and TRBJ2-7; 9 bases line up with TRBD2. CDR1 and CDR2 (germline): SGHTA, FQGNSA. The CDR3 covers 16 residues. The junction had 9 bases not matched to a gene; V was cut back by 3 bases and J by 3 bases. CDR3 in amino acids: CASSFGAGSGSYEQYF. CDR3 coding DNA: TGTGCCAGCAGCTTTGGGGCAGGTAGCGGGAGCTACGAGCAGTACTTC.

CDR3 sequence reads: CASSVVAGGPNTGELFF. The CDR3 DNA follows: TGTGCCAGCAGCGTAGTAGCGGGAGGGCCCAACACCGGGGAGCTGTTTTTT. The V gene is TRBV9, the J gene TRBJ2-2; 11 bases line up with TRBD2. V lost 0 bases and J lost 2; bases outside the gene matches: 3. Germline V gives CDR1 SGDLS, CDR2 YYNGEE. The CDR3 sequence is 17 residues long.

The chain combines TRBV30 with TRBJ1-3; maybe TRBD1 (5 bases). There are 15 residues in the CDR3. Trimming shortened V by 0 bases and J by 0 bases, and 9 bases separated the two germline ends. CDR1 and CDR2 (germline): GTSNPN, SVGIG (reference sequence). CDR3 bases: TGTGCCTGGAGTGTAGGCGGGACCTCTGGAAACACCATATATTTT. It specifies CAWSVGGTSGNTIYF.

CDR3 nucleotide sequence: TGTGCCAGCAGCCAGGGTCCGCTTAGCTCTGGAAACACCATATATTTT. It translates to CASSQGPLSSGNTIYF. V gene TRBV4-2 combines with J gene TRBJ1-3, with D uncertain. V was cut by 3 bases and J by 0 bases, with 12 bases left in between. From germline, CDR1 is LGHNA and CDR2 YNFKEQ. The CDR3 runs to 16 residues.

J is TRBJ2-7 and V is TRBV7-9; the D is unclear. CDR1 and CDR2 (germline): SEHNR, FQNEAQ (reference sequence). The germline V and J ends were trimmed by 4 bases and 2 bases, with 6 bases remaining between them. This CDR3 has 12 residues. Here the CDR3 DNA reads TGTGCCAGCAGCTCAAATCCCTACGAGCAGTACTTC. Residues: CASSSNPYEQYF.

This chain joins TRBV7-9 and TRBJ2-2; maybe TRBD1 (5 bases). Germline V gene data show CDR1 as SEHNR and CDR2 as FQNEAQ (reference sequence). CDR3 length equals 16 residues. Trimming stripped 0 bases from V and 0 bases from J, with 8 bases between. The CDR3 DNA follows: TGTGCCAGCAGCTTAGCCCCAGGGACGAACACCGGGGAGCTGTTTTTT. It encodes CASSLAPGTNTGELFF.

The rearrangement links TRBV10-3 to TRBJ1-5, with TRBD1 as a possible D gene (5 bases). V was pared by 0 bases and J by 6 bases, with 12 bases between. This CDR3 region has 15 residues. Germline CDR1 is ENHRY and CDR2 is SYGVKD. In nucleotides, the CDR3 is TGTGCCATCAGTGAGTCAGGGGATCGCGGTCAGCCCCAGCATTTT. Its translation: CAISESGDRGQPQHF.